This T cell receptor beta chain was obtained from a study of blood T cell repertoires in COVID-19. Profiling relied on immunoSEQ multiplex PCR, and the TCRdb table lists in-frame clones only, not all of them. This table has around 230,000 clones, approximately 87% appearing once. The material sequenced was peripheral blood. This TCR derives from a woman in her 70s with active or convalescent COVID-19.

The CDR3 reads CASSLAGTQETQYF. CDR3 DNA sequence: TGTGCCAGCAGCTTAGCTGGGACTCAAGAGACCCAGTACTTC. The V gene is TRBV7-7, the J gene TRBJ2-5, with D possibly TRBD2 on 6 matching bases. Germline values: CDR1 SSHAT, CDR2 FNYEAQ (reference sequence). V shed 0 bases and J shed 2 bases, with 7 bases lying between them. The CDR3 totals 14 residues.